The T cell receptor beta chain under discussion was sequenced for a study of beta chain features in type 1 diabetes. This clone was counted between two and nine times. The antigen is unknown. Findings and limits, study-wide: Type 1 diabetes patients showed a moderate but significant shortening of TCRB CDR3s in all four CD4+ subsets. Possible PCR preference for shorter templates applied equally to patients and controls.

Purity of each sorted population was above 98%. Germline CDR1 SGHVS, CDR2 FQNEAQ. There are 15 residues in the CDR3. V gave up 3 bases and J gave up 2 bases, with 12 bases separating them. TCRB transcripts that were expressed got sequenced, as all of the isolated RNA had been reverse transcribed. Profiling relied on immunoSEQ multiplex PCR, and the TCRdb table lists in-frame clones only, not all of them. The top ten clones hold more than 0.09% of a sample with around 690,000 clones, 12% of them seen once. The sample comprised naive CD4+ T cells from blood. The chain combines TRBV7-8 with TRBJ2-3, with no clear D. This receptor was identified in a young man with type 1 diabetes. CDR3 DNA: TGTGCCAGCAGCTTGTTCGGCGCGATCACAGATACGCAGTATTTT. This sequence encodes CASSLFGAITDTQYF.